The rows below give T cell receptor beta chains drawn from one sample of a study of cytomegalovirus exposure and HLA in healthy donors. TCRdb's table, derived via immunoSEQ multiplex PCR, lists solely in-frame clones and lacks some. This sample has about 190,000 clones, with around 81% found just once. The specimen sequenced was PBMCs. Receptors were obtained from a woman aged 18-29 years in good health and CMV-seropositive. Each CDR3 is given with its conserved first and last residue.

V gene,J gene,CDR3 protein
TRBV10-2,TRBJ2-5,CASSLASRAAQYF
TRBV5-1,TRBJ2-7,CASSFGGEYGQYF
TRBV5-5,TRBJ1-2,CASSFQGNYGYTF
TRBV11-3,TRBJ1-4,CASSFRDTTSGEKLFF
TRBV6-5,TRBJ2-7,CASSRASRGLGQYF
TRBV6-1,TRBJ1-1,CASSGIYEGTEAFF
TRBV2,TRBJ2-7,CASVQGAADEQYF
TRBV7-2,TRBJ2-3,CASSSLPGGASADTQYF
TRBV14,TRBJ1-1,CASSQVPTGALNTEAFF
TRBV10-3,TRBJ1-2,CAISKPGQGNYGYTF
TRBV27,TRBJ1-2,CASSQQGVGYGYTF
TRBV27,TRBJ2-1,CASLPQGSEQFF
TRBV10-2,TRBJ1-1,CASSGIGATEAFF
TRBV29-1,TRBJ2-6,CSVRQGTPNVLTF
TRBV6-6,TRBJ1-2,CASSYGQGALGYTF
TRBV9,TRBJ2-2,CASSSEGSEAGELFF
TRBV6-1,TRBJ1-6,CASSEYSGSSYNSPLHF
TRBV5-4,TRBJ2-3,CASSLGAGALTDTQYF
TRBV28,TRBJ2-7,CASSLRGTLFHEQYF
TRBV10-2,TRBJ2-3,CASKMTADTQYF
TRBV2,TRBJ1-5,CASSEADYSNQPQHF
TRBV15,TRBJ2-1,CATSRDRRSSYNEQFF
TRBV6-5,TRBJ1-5,CASRRDRSFNQPQHF
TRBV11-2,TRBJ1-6,CASSPWDRVNSPLHF
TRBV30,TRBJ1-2,CAWSTGNYGYTF
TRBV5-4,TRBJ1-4,CASSSIQGGPPEKLFF
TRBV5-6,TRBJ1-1,CASSLASAGAEAFF
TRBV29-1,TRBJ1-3,CSVAVSSGNTIYF
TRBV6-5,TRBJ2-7,CASSTPFEQDEQYF
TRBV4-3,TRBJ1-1,CASSQGPGISGTEAFF
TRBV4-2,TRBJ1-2,CASSQGTTYGYTF
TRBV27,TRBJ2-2,CASSTFLEATDYTGELFF
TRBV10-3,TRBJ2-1,CAISVGGGYNEQFF
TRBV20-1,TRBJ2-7,CSATGQTTQYF
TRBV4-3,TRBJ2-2,CASSQDPAGGYTGELFF
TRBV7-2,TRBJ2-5,CASSQGQGSAQYF
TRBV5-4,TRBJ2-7,CASSFAGQGPGGQYF
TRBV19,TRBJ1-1,CASSVISGVAEAFF
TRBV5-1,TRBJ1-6,CASSGGGYSSGSPLHF
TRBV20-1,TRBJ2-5,CSATSEETQYF
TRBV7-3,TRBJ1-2,CASSLTGTGGAFNYGYTF
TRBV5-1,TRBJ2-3,CASSLASARYTDTQYF
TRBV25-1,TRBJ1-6,CASSPLDRGLYSPLHF
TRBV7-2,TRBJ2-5,CASSEFSRRETQYF
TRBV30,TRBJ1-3,CAWSDAEFSGNTIYF